Each of the 17 T cell receptor beta chains below was sequenced from the same sample in a study of monozygotic twins with inflammatory bowel disease. From its re-call of the 5' RACE reads, TCRdb lists each CDR3 protein once, without DNA. The repertoire table contains 330,000 or so distinct CDR3 sequences. The material sequenced was blood. These receptors all stem from a human donor with ulcerative colitis or Crohn's disease, or a healthy co-twin of an affected twin (not recorded which).

The chain carries TRBV20-1 and TRBJ2-7. Germline V gene lookup returns CDR1 DFQATT and CDR2 SNEGSKA (reference sequence). This CDR3 is built from 11 residues. CDR3: CSAPLSHEQYF.

The genes are TRBV10-3 and TRBJ2-1; as DNA is missing, the TRBD1 call by TCRdb cannot be tested. CDR3 length: 17 amino acids. Looked up from germline, CDR1 is ENHRY and CDR2 is SYGVKD. CDR3: CAISEPDRGHLINEQFF.

The rearrangement joins TRBV6-1 to TRBJ1-2; TCRdb's D call of TRBD1 is untestable without DNA. Per germline, CDR1 MNHNS and CDR2 SASEGT. There are 15 residues in the CDR3. CDR3 region: CASSMNRADLYGYTF.

The chain employs TRBV29-1 and TRBJ2-2; TCRdb's D gene call, TRBD1, goes unchecked for lack of DNA. This CDR3 has 13 amino acids. Germline CDR1 reads SQVTM; CDR2 reads ANQGSEA. The CDR3 sequence: CSAETGSAGELFF.

This chain joins TRBV7-8 and TRBJ2-1; checking the TCRdb D call of TRBD1 is not possible without DNA. The CDR3 has 16 residues. Looked up from germline, CDR1 is SGHVS and CDR2 is FQNEAQ. CDR3 sequence reads: CASSSLTGGLYNEQFF.

The V gene is TRBV3-1, the J gene TRBJ2-1. Per germline, CDR1 LGHDT and CDR2 YNNKEL (reference sequence). This CDR3 is 16 amino acids long. The chain's CDR3 is CASSQMFAAPYNEQFF.

The genes are TRBV12-3 or TRBV12-4 and TRBJ2-7; TCRdb selects TRBD1, and the lack of DNA leaves this call unchecked. The CDR3 has 13 residues. The CDR3 loop is CASSWDSSYEQYF.

The chain is built from TRBV7-8 and TRBJ2-7; no DNA is available, so the TRBD2 call from TCRdb remains unchecked. CDR3 size: 15 residues. From germline, CDR1 is SGHVS and CDR2 FQNEAQ. The CDR3 loop reads CASSLGGLVGYEQYF.

The chain couples TRBV27 to TRBJ2-7; there is no DNA to check the TCRdb D call of TRBD2. The CDR3 runs to 15 residues. Per germline, CDR1 MNHEY and CDR2 SMNVEV (reference sequence). The CDR3 protein is CASSLVRDLRDEQYF.

The V gene is TRBV24-1, the J gene TRBJ2-3; TCRdb proposes TRBD2, but this gene call is untestable without DNA. The germline CDR1 and CDR2 sequences are KGHDR and SFDVKD. This CDR3 region has 16 residues. CDR3 residues: CATSDALAGAGDTQYF.

This chain uses TRBV6-6 with TRBJ1-1; the TCRdb call, TRBD1, lacks DNA for checking. Per the germline V gene, CDR1 is MNHNY and CDR2 is SVGAGI (reference sequence). The length of the CDR3 is 14 residues. The CDR3 loop is CASSYTSDSTEAFF.

This chain uses TRBV5-1 with TRBJ2-1; TCRdb proposes TRBD2, but this gene call is untestable without DNA. Germline assignment: CDR1 SGHRS and CDR2 YFSETQ. The CDR3 runs 20 residues. The CDR3 reads CASSPKITGLAGGKTDEQFF. The complete variable domain, with remaining parts taken from reference TRBV5-1 and TRBJ2-1, reads KAGVTQTPRYLIKTRGQQVTLSCSPISGHRSVSWYQQTPGQGLQFLFEYFSETQRNKGNFPGRFSGRQFSNSRSEMNVSTLELGDSALYLCASSPKITGLAGGKTDEQFFGPGTRLTVL.

CDR3 sequence: CASRNRENTEAFF. This rearrangement joins TRBV19 to TRBJ1-1; the TRBD1 assignment by TCRdb is unverifiable without DNA. CDR1 and CDR2 (germline): LNHDA, SQIVND (reference sequence). The CDR3 totals 13 residues. Filled out from reference TRBV19 and TRBJ1-1, the complete variable domain reads DGGITQSPKYLFRKEGQNVTLSCEQNLNHDAMYWYRQDPGQGLRLIYYSQIVNDFQKGDIAEGYSVSREKKESFPLTVTSAQKNPTAFYLCASRNRENTEAFFGQGTRLTVV.

This chain links TRBV7-8 with TRBJ1-6; TCRdb selects TRBD1, and the lack of DNA leaves this call unchecked. There are 16 residues in the CDR3. CDR1 and CDR2 from the germline V gene are SGHVS and FQNEAQ. The CDR3 reads CASSSPVDSFNSPLHF.

V gene TRBV5-1 combines with J gene TRBJ2-3; checking the TCRdb D call of TRBD2 is not possible without DNA. In germline, CDR1 is SGHRS, CDR2 YFSETQ. The CDR3 loop spans 16 amino acids. The CDR3 reads CASSGTERGMTDTQYF.

V is TRBV11-3 and J is TRBJ2-1; TCRdb selects TRBD2, and the lack of DNA leaves this call unchecked. The germline gives CDR1 SGHNT, CDR2 YENEEA. The CDR3 extends over 16 amino acids. CDR3: CASSTGGGRRDNEQFF.

V usage is TRBV4-3 and J usage is TRBJ1-1. The CDR3 extends over 13 amino acids. Germline V lookup: CDR1 LGHNA, CDR2 YSLEER. The CDR3 here is CASSQDVVTEAFF.